This entry features one TCR beta chain sequence. Its antigen is still unknown. TCRdb's copy holds only in-frame clones and misses some; the assay was immunoSEQ multiplex PCR. Among approximately 1.1 million clones, more than 75% were seen once, and the ten largest hold approximately 0.52%. The data stem from a study of shared clonotypes between healthy human individuals. V lost 1 base and J lost 6, with 9 bases in between. CDR1 and CDR2 (germline): SQVTM, ANQGSEA. CDR3 length: 12 amino acids. Study results and limitations: Estimated richness was generally greater in naive than memory subsets. Clonotype sharing among donors was expected to depend on sequencing depth. With a few donors compared, about 5.2% of naive CD4 clonotypes were shared.

This receptor was obtained from a man aged 18 to 29 in good health. Some clones in this sample may be carry-over from other donors' samples. The chain uses TRBV29-1 and TRBJ1-1; D unresolved. Sequencing was done on a sample of memory CD4+ T cells from PBMCs. The sample's subset: CD45RA-negative fraction. CDR3 residues: CSVEANSPEAFF. CDR3 nucleotide sequence: TGCAGCGTTGAAGCCAACTCTCCTGAAGCTTTCTTT.